This entry features one T cell receptor beta chain sequence. Trimming took off 1 base at V and 8 bases at J, with 6 bases between the two ends. Germline CDR1 reads SEHNR; CDR2 reads FQNEAQ (reference sequence). This CDR3 region has 12 residues. MiXCR, run by TCRdb on the RT-PCR reads, gives a single entry per CDR3 protein. The repertoire holds about 16,000 distinct CDR3 sequences, with 27% as singletons. The sample comes from a study of patients and donors after allogeneic stem cell transplantation. This sequence originates from a human donor who was either an allogeneic HSCT recipient or a stem cell or donor lymphocyte infusion donor (not recorded which). It is not recorded whose cells these are; they may come from a transplant donor. The chain uses TRBV7-9 and TRBJ2-1; unclear D gene. Sequenced input: blood, either unsorted or a sorted T cell fraction (not recorded which). Written as DNA, the CDR3 is TGTGCCAGCAGCTTAGAAGTCCATGAGCAGTTCTTC. Translated, it gives CASSLEVHEQFF.